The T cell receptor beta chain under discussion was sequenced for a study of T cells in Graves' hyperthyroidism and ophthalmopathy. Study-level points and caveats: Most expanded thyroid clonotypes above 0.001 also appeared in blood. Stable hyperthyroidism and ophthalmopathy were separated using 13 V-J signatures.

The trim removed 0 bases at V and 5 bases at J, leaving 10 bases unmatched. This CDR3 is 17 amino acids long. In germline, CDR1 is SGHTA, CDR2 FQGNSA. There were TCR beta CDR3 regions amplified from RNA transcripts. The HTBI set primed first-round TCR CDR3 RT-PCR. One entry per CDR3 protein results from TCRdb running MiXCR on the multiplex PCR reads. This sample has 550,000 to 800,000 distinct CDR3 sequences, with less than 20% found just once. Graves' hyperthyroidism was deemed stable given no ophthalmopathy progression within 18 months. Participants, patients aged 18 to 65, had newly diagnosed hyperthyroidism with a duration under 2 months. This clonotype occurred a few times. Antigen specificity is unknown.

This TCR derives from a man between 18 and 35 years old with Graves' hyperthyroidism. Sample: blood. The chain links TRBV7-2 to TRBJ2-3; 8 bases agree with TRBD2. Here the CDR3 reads CASSLARASGSLDTQYF. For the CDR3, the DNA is TGTGCCAGCAGCTTAGCGAGGGCTAGCGGGTCGTTAGATACGCAGTATTTT.